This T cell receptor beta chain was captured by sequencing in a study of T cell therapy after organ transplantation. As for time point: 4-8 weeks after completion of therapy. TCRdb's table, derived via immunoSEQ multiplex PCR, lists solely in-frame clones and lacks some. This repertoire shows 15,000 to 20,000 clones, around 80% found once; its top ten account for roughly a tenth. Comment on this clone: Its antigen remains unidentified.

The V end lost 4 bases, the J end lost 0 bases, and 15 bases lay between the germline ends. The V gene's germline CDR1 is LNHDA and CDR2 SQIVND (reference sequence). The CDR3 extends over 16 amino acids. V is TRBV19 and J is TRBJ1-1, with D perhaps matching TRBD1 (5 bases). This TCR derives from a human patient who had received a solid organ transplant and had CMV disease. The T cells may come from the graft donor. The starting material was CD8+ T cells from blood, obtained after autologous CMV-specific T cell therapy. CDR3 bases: TGTGCCAGTAGTAGATGGGCCGGGGGGATGAACACTGAAGCTTTCTTT. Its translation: CASSRWAGGMNTEAFF.